This TCR beta chain comes out of a study of long-term antiretroviral therapy in people with HIV. Survey level was the resolution at which the v3.0 immunoSEQ assay ran. Using immunoSEQ multiplex PCR, the repertoire was profiled, and TCRdb retains in-frame clones only, with some absent. The repertoire holds 25,000 to 30,000 clones, with roughly nine tenths as singletons. The V gene lost 5 bases and the J gene lost 4 bases, with 14 bases spanning the gap. The CDR3 contains 15 residues. The germline V gene has CDR1 MDHEN and CDR2 SYDVKM. The chain is built from TRBV28 and TRBJ1-4; D perhaps matches TRBD1 (5 bases). The material was unsorted PBMCs, obtained around 2.6 years after starting antiretroviral therapy. The TCR sequence derives from a man aged 40-55 years with HIV. This chain's CDR3 is CASSPPKGINEKLFF. CDR3 coding DNA: TGTGCCAGCAGTCCCCCCAAGGGGATTAATGAAAAACTGTTTTTT.